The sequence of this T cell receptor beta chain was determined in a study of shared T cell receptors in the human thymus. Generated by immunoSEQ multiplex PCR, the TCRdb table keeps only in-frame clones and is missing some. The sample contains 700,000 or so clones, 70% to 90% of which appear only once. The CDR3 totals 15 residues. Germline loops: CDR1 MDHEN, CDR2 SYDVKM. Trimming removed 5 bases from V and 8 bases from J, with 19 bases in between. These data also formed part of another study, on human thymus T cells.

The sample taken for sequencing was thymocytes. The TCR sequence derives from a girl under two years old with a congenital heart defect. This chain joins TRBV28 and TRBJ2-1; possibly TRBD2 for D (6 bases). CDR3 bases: TGTGCCAGCAGTCCAGTTGGAGGGAGCGGACATGAGCAGTTCTTC. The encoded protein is CASSPVGGSGHEQFF.